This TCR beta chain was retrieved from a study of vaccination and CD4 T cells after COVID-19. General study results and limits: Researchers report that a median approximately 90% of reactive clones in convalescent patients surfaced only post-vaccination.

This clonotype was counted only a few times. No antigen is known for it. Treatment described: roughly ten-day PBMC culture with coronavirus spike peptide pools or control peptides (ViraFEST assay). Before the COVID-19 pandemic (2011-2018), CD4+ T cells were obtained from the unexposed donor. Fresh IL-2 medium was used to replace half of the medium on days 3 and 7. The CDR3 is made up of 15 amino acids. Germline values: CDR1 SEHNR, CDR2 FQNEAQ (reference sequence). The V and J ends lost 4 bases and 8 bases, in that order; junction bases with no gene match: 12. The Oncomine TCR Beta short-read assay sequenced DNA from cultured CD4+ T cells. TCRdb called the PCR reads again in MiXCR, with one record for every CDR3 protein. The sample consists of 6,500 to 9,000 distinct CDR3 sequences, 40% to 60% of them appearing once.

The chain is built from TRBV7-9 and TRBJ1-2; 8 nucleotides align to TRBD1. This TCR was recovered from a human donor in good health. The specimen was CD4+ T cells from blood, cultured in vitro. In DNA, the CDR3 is TGTGCCAGCAGCTCTACCCAGGGGGCGAAAGGAGGCTACACCTTC. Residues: CASSSTQGAKGGYTF.